This T cell receptor (beta chain) came from a study of blood T cell repertoires in COVID-19. Germline V gene data show CDR1 as SGDLS and CDR2 as YYNGEE. V lost 0 bases and J 1 base, leaving 4 bases between the germline ends. This CDR3 spans 13 amino acids. Authors' processing steps: Researchers report that nucleated cell counts were estimated from reference gene primer amplification. Assay: immunoSEQ multiplex PCR; the TCRdb copy retains only in-frame clones and omits some. That table supplies the V and J calls and clone size; D and trimming were determined from the DNA. Of approximately 300,000 clones listed, about 92% are singletons.

Sequenced material: PBMCs or T cells enriched from blood (not recorded which). The sequence came from a man aged 55 to 70 who had recovered from COVID-19. The V call is TRBV9, the J call TRBJ2-5; the D is unclear. CDR3 nucleotide sequence: TGTGCCAGCAGCGTAGGACTCCAAGAGACCCAGTACTTC. Its translation: CASSVGLQETQYF.